Shown below are 15 T cell receptor beta chains from a single sample sequenced in a study of shared clonotypes between healthy human individuals. CD45RO negativity and positive selection for CCR7 defined naive CD8 cells, a population that excluded terminally differentiated effector memory CD45RA+ cells. This table comes from immunoSEQ multiplex PCR, and its TCRdb copy is limited to in-frame clones, with some not included. Of a few hundred thousand clones listed, 95% to 96% are singletons. Sequencing was carried out using naive CD8+ T cells sorted from blood. The receptors were gathered from a woman in her 30s in good health.

The J gene is TRBJ2-5, the V gene TRBV27; D could derive from TRBD1 or TRBD2 (6 bases each). The V end was cut by 5 bases, the J end by 1 base, with 8 bases between. This CDR3 region has 13 residues. Germline V gives CDR1 MNHEY, CDR2 SMNVEV (reference sequence). CDR3 coding DNA: TGTGCCAGCAGTCCGGGGGCCCAAGAGACCCAGTACTTC. Translating it yields CASSPGAQETQYF.

This chain links TRBV27 with TRBJ2-1; perhaps TRBD2 as D (6 bases). Germline CDR1 and CDR2: MNHEY and SMNVEV (reference sequence). Trimming shortened V by 6 bases and J by 9 bases, and 15 bases separated the two germline ends. This CDR3 comprises 13 residues. The CDR3 sequence is CASSPGGQAEQFF. The CDR3 DNA is TGTGCCAGCAGCCCCGGGGGTCAGGCTGAGCAGTTCTTC.

This clone was detected once. The chain has TRBV27 and TRBJ2-3; D not resolved. CDR1 MNHEY and CDR2 SMNVEV come from the germline V gene (reference sequence). The V end was cut by 0 bases, the J end by 1 base, with 5 bases between. The CDR3 covers 14 residues. The CDR3 is CASSLSGGTDTQYF. The CDR3 DNA reads as TGTGCCAGCAGTTTATCGGGCGGCACAGATACGCAGTATTTT.

The chain uses TRBV30 and TRBJ1-4; D is unclear. This CDR3 region has 15 residues. Germline loops: CDR1 GTSNPN, CDR2 SVGIG (reference sequence). V was pared by 2 bases and J by 0 bases, with 10 bases between. CDR3 nucleotide sequence: TGTGCCTGGAGTACCCACAGTGCAACTAATGAAAAACTGTTTTTT. It translates to CAWSTHSATNEKLFF.

This rearrangement joins TRBV6-6 to TRBJ1-1, with 8 bases that match TRBD1. Germline CDR1 and CDR2: MNHNY and SVGAGI (reference sequence). With V trimmed by 8 bases and J by 1 base, 3 bases remained unmatched. This CDR3 region has 13 residues. The CDR3 loop reads CASWDRQNTEAFF. The CDR3 bases are TGTGCCAGCTGGGACAGGCAGAACACTGAAGCTTTCTTT.

The chain combines TRBV27 with TRBJ2-1; D not resolved. CDR3 size: 13 residues. Germline CDR1 reads MNHEY; CDR2 reads SMNVEV (reference sequence). Trimming pared 8 bases from V and 0 bases from J, leaving 8 bases between. The CDR3 bases are TGTGCCAGCGCTAGGAGCTCCTACAATGAGCAGTTCTTC. This encodes CASARSSYNEQFF.

This clone was seen a handful of times. CDR3 amino acids: CASSQTEAEAFF. Written as DNA, the CDR3 is TGTGCCAGCAGCCAGACAGAAGCTGAAGCTTTCTTT. The chain joins TRBV7-9 to TRBJ1-1; TRBD1 might be the D (5 bases). V was cut by 5 bases and J by 6 bases, with 10 bases left in between. The CDR3 loop spans 12 amino acids. CDR1 is SEHNR, CDR2 FQNEAQ, per germline (reference sequence).

The chain joins TRBV5-4 to TRBJ2-7; maybe TRBD2 (5 bases). Germline V CDR1 and CDR2: SGHNT, YYREEE (reference sequence). V dropped 4 bases and J dropped 0 bases, with 14 bases sitting between them. CDR3 length: 15 amino acids. CDR3 nucleotides: TGTGCCAGCAGCGGAGGAGTGGCTAGCTCCTACGAGCAGTACTTC. The encoded protein is CASSGGVASSYEQYF.

The chain has TRBV9 and TRBJ2-7; D ambiguous. CDR1 and CDR2 (germline): SGDLS, YYNGEE. Trimming shortened V by 0 bases and J by 6 bases, and 13 bases separated the two germline ends. The CDR3 is 14 residues long. The CDR3 DNA follows: TGTGCCAGCAGCGTAGATGGTATATACGGCGAGCAGTACTTC. Amino acids: CASSVDGIYGEQYF.

The chain combines TRBV14 with TRBJ2-5, with 7 bases aligning to TRBD1. TRBJ2-7 matches the DNA end more closely, so the J call is doubtful. This CDR3 has 16 amino acids. The germline gives CDR1 SGHDN, CDR2 FVKESK. CDR3 sequence: CASSQDSIQGTHEQYF. The CDR3 DNA follows: TGTGCCAGCAGCCAAGACAGTATACAGGGGACCCACGAGCAGTACTTC.

This rearrangement joins TRBV30 to TRBJ2-7, with D possibly being TRBD1 (5 bases). V was pared by 3 bases and J by 4 bases, with 7 bases between. Germline V gene sequence: CDR1 GTSNPN, CDR2 SVGIG (reference sequence). This CDR3 is 11 amino acids long. The CDR3 DNA follows: TGTGCCTGGAGGGGGCTGTACGAGCAGTACTTC. It encodes CAWRGLYEQYF. Drawing the rest from reference TRBV30 and TRBJ2-7, the complete variable domain is SQTIHQWPATLVQPVGSPLSLECTVEGTSNPNLYWYRQAAGRGLQLLFYSVGIGQISSEVPQNLSASRPQDRQFILSSKKLLLSDSGFYLCAWRGLYEQYFGPGTRLTVT.

V gene TRBV6-5 combines with J gene TRBJ1-5; possibly TRBD1 for D (5 bases). Between the trimmed V and J ends, which lost 6 bases and 7 bases, there was a span of 16 bases. Germline assignment: CDR1 MNHEY and CDR2 SVGAGI. The CDR3 consists of 14 residues. DNA for the CDR3: TGTGCCAGCAGATCAGGGAGGGTAGGCCAGCCCCAGCATTTT. Its protein product is CASRSGRVGQPQHF.

The chain joins TRBV11-2 to TRBJ2-7; unclear D gene. There are 16 residues in the CDR3. Per germline, CDR1 SGHAT and CDR2 FQNNGV. Trimming removed 0 bases at V and 0 bases at J, with 12 bases between. CDR3 in DNA: TGTGCCAGCAGCTTAGATCCCTCGGGCCGCTCCTACGAGCAGTACTTC. Its protein is CASSLDPSGRSYEQYF.

This sequence joins TRBV2 and TRBJ2-7, with D perhaps given as TRBD1 or TRBD2 (7 bases each). With 6 bases removed from V and 2 bases from J, the gap between germline ends came to 29 bases. CDR1 and CDR2 (germline): SNHLY, FYNNEI. This CDR3 has 19 amino acids. The CDR3 region is CASRIGTDRGAFQTYEQYF. DNA of the CDR3: TGTGCCAGCAGGATCGGGACAGACCGGGGGGCTTTCCAGACCTACGAGCAGTACTTC. The whole variable domain, filled in from reference TRBV2 and TRBJ2-7, reads EPEVTQTPSHQVTQMGQEVILRCVPISNHLYFYWYRQILGQKVEFLVSFYNNEISEKSEIFDDQFSVERPDGSNFTLKIRSTKLEDSAMYFCASRIGTDRGAFQTYEQYFGPGTRLTVT.

As to this clone: Other DNA sequences in this sample translate to the same CDR3. V is TRBV28 and J is TRBJ1-1; D ambiguous. The germline gives CDR1 MDHEN, CDR2 SYDVKM. This CDR3 is built from 14 residues. The V end lost 3 bases, the J end lost 2 bases, and 10 bases lay between the germline ends. DNA of the CDR3: TGTGCCAGCAGTTTTGGCAGACTAAACACTGAAGCTTTCTTT. This gives the protein CASSFGRLNTEAFF. The full variable domain, with the rest looked up from reference TRBV28 and TRBJ1-1, is DVKVTQSSRYLVKRTGEKVFLECVQDMDHENMFWYRQDPGLGLRLIYFSYDVKMKEKGDIPEGYSVSREKKERFSLILESASTNQTSMYLCASSFGRLNTEAFFGQGTRLTVV.